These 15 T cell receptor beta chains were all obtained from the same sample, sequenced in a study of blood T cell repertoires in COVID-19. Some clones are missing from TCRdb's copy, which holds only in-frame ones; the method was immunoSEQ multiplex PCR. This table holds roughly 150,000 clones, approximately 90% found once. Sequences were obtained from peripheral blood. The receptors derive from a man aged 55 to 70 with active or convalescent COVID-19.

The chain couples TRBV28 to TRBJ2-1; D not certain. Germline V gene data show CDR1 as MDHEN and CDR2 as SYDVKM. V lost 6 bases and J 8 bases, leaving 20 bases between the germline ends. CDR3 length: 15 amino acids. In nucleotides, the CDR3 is TGTGCCAGCAGCTGGCCCGAACATCCGTGGTATGAGCAGTTCTTC. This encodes CASSWPEHPWYEQFF.

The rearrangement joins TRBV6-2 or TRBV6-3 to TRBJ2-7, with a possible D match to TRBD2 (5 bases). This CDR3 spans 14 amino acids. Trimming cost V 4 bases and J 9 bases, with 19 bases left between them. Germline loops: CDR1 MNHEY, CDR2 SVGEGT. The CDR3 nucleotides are TGTGCCAGCAGTTTCGCGGGTTCAGCTGGTAGGCAGTACTTC. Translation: CASSFAGSAGRQYF.

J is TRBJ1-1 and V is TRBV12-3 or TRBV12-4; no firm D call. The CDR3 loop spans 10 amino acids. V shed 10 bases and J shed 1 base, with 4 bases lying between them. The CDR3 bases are TGTGCCACCGGGAACACTGAAGCTTTCTTT. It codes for CATGNTEAFF.

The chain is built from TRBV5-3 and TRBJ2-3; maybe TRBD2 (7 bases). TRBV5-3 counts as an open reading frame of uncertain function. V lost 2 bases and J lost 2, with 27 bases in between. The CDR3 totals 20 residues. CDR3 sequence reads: CARSFSPQGKNRGDTDTQYF. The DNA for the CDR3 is TGTGCCAGAAGCTTCTCCCCACAGGGAAAGAACCGGGGGGACACAGATACGCAGTATTTT.

This CDR3 is CAWSVGGHNLAFF. In nucleotides, the CDR3 is TGTGCCTGGAGTGTAGGGGGCCATAATCTGGCTTTCTTT. V and J are TRBV30 and TRBJ1-1; 7 nucleotides line up with TRBD1. The CDR3 consists of 13 residues. Germline assignment: CDR1 GTSNPN and CDR2 SVGIG (reference sequence). After removal of 0 bases from V and 11 bases from J, the junction contained 9 bases not matched to a gene.

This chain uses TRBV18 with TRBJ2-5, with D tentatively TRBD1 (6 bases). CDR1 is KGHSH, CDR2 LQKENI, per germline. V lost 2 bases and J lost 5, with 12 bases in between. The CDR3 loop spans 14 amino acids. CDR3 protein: CASSPYRDGETQYF. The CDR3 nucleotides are TGTGCCAGCTCACCATACAGGGATGGGGAGACCCAGTACTTC.

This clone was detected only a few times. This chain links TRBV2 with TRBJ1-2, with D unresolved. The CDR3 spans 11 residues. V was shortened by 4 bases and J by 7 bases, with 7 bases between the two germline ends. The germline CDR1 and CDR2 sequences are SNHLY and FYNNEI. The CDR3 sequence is CASSGGIGYTF. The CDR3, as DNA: TGTGCCAGCAGTGGAGGAATTGGCTACACCTTC.

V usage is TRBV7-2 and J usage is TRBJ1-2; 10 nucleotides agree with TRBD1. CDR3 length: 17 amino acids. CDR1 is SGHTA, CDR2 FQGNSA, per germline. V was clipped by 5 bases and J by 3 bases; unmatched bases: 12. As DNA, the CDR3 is TGTGCCAGCAGCCCGGGGGTGGGACAGGGGATCTACTATGGCTACACCTTC. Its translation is CASSPGVGQGIYYGYTF.

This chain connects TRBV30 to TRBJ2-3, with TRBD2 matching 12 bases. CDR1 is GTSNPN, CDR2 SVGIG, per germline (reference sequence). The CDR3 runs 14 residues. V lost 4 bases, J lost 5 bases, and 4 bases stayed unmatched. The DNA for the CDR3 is TGTGCCTGGACTAGCGGGAGGGCCATAGATACGCAGTATTTT. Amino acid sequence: CAWTSGRAIDTQYF.

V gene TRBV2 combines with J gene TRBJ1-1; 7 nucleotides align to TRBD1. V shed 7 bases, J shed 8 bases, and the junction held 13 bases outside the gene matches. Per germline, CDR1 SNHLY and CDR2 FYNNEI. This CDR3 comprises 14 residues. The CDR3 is CASTGMGQSPEAFF. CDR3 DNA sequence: TGTGCCAGCACCGGGATGGGACAGAGCCCGGAAGCTTTCTTT.

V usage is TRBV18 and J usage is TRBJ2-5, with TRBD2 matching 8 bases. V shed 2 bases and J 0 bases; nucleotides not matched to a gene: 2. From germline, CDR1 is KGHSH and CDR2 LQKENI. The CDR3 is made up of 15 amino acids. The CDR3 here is CASSPGLAYQETQYF. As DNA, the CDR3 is TGTGCCAGCTCACCAGGACTAGCTTACCAAGAGACCCAGTACTTC.

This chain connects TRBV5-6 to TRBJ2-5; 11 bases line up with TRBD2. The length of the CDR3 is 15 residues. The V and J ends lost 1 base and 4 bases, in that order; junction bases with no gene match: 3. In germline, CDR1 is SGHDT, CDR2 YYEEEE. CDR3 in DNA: TGTGCCAGCAGCTTGAGACTAGCGGGAAGAGAGACCCAGTACTTC. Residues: CASSLRLAGRETQYF.

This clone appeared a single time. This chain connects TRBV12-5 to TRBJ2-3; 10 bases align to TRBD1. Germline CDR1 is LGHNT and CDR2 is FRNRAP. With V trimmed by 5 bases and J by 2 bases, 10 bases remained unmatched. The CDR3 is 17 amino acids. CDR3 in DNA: TGTGCTAGTGGTCCGGGACAGGGGATCCCCTTCACAGATACGCAGTATTTT. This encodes CASGPGQGIPFTDTQYF.

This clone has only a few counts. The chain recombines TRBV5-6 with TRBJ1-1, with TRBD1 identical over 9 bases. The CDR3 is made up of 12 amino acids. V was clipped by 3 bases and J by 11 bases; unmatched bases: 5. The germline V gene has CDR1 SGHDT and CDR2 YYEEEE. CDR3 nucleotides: TGTGCCAGCAGCTGGACAGGGGCGGGGGCTTTCTTT. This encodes CASSWTGAGAFF.

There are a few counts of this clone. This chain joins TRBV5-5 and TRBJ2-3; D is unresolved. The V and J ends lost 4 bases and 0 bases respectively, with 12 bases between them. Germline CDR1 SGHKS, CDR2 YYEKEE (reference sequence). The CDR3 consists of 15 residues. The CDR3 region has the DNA TGTGCCAGCAGCCCATGGGCAGCAAGCACAGATACGCAGTATTTT. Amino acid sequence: CASSPWAASTDTQYF.